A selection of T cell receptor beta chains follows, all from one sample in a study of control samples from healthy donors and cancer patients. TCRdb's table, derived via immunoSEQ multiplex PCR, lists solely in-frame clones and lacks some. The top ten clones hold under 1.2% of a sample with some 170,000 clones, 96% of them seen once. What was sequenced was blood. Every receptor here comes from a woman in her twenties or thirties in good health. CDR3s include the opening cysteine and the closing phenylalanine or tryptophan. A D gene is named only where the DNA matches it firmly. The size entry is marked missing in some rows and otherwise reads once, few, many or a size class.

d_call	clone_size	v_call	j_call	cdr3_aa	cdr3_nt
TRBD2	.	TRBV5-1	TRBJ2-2	CASSLQASGGIGDTGELFF	TGCGCCAGCAGCTTGCAGGCTAGCGGGGGCATTGGGGACACCGGGGAGCTGTTTTTT
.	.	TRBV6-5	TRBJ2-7	CASSLGQSYEQYF	TGTGCCAGCAGTTTAGGACAGTCCTACGAGCAGTACTTC
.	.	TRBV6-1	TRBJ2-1	CASSDAQGATLAGYNEQFF	TGTGCCAGCAGTGACGCACAGGGGGCCACGCTAGCGGGTTACAATGAGCAGTTCTTC
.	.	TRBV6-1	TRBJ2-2	CASSESSDNTGELFF	TGTGCCAGCAGTGAATCCAGTGACAACACCGGGGAGCTGTTTTTT
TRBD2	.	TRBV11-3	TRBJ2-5	CASSPGLAGGFQETQYF	TGTGCCAGCAGCCCCGGACTAGCGGGAGGGTTCCAAGAGACCCAGTACTTC
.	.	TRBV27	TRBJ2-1	CASSLDYYNEQFF	TGTGCCAGCAGTTTGGACTATTACAATGAGCAGTTCTTC
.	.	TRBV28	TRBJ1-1	CASSLLRARDTEAFF	TGTGCCAGCAGTTTATTGCGGGCTAGGGACACTGAAGCTTTCTTT
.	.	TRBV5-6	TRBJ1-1	CASSLGTEAFF	TGTGCCAGCAGCTTGGGAACTGAAGCTTTCTTT
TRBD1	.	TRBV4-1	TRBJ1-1	CASSQPLGQGGTEAFF	TGCGCCAGCAGCCAACCACTCGGACAGGGCGGCACTGAAGCTTTCTTT
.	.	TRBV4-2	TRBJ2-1	CASSHGVGSQNNEQFF	TGTGCCAGCAGCCACGGGGTGGGTAGCCAAAACAATGAGCAGTTCTTC
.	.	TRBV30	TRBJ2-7	CAWSVNSYEQYF	TGTGCCTGGAGTGTAAACTCCTACGAGCAGTACTTC
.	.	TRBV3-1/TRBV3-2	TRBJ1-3	CASSQSQVGLRSGNTIYF	TGTGCCAGCAGCCAGTCCCAGGTGGGGTTGCGCTCTGGAAACACCATATATTTT
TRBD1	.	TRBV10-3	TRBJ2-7	CAIRRDSSDYEQYF	TGTGCCATCAGACGGGACAGCAGCGACTACGAGCAGTACTTC
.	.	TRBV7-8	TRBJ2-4	CASSGDSENNIQYF	TGTGCCAGCAGCGGAGACAGTGAAAATAACATTCAGTACTTC
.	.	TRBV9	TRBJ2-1	CASSERPSGYKYNEQFF	TGTGCCAGCAGCGAAAGACCAAGCGGATATAAATACAATGAGCAGTTCTTC
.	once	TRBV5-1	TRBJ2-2	CASSHRVPDGELFF	TGCGCCAGCAGCCATCGGGTTCCCGACGGGGAGCTGTTTTTT
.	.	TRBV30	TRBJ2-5	CAWSVSGFQEETQYF	TGTGCCTGGAGTGTTTCTGGTTTCCAAGAAGAGACCCAGTACTTC
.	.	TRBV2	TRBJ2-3	CASTVAGDTQYF	TGTGCCAGCACGGTAGCAGGAGATACGCAGTATTTT
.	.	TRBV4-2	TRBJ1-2	CASSQVGGANYGYTF	TGTGCCAGCAGTCAAGTGGGGGGAGCTAACTATGGCTACACCTTC
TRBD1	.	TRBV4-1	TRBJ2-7	CASSQGDRAHYEQYF	TGCGCCAGCAGCCAGGGGGACAGGGCCCACTACGAGCAGTACTTC
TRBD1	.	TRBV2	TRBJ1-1	CASRPDRGNTEAFF	TGTGCCAGCAGACCCGACAGGGGGAACACTGAAGCTTTCTTT
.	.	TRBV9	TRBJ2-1	CASSPTQNGNEQFF	TGTGCCAGCAGCCCTACCCAAAATGGGAATGAGCAGTTCTTC
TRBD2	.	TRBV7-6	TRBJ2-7	CASSLALPGGRDHEQYF	TGTGCCAGCAGCTTAGCTCTACCGGGGGGAAGGGATCACGAGCAGTACTTC
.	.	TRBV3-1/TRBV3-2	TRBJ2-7	CASSQDLRAYEQYF	TGTGCCAGCAGCCAAGATTTGAGGGCCTACGAGCAGTACTTC
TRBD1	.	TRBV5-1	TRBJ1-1	CASSLEAGGIAFF	TGCGCCAGCAGCTTGGAGGCAGGGGGGATAGCTTTCTTT
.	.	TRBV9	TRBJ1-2	CASSVGASHGYTF	TGTGCCAGCAGCGTTGGGGCCTCCCATGGCTACACCTTC
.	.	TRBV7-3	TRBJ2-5	CASSLTLRETQYF	TGTGCCAGCAGCTTAACGTTGAGAGAGACCCAGTACTTC
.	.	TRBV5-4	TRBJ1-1	CASSLDLTGGGGAFF	TGTGCCAGCAGCTTGGACCTAACCGGGGGAGGTGGGGCTTTCTTT
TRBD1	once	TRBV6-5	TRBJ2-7	CASSYRGLSEQYF	TGTGCCAGCAGTTACAGGGGGCTTTCCGAGCAGTACTTC
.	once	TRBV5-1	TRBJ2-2	CASSLGPGLAMNTGELFF	TGCGCCAGCAGCTTAGGCCCAGGGCTAGCGATGAACACCGGGGAGCTGTTTTTT
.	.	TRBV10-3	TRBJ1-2	CAIRTSQAYGYTF	TGTGCCATCAGAACATCTCAAGCCTATGGCTACACCTTC
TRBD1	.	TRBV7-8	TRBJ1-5	CASSFLRGDSNQPQHF	TGTGCCAGCAGCTTCCTCAGGGGGGATAGCAATCAGCCCCAGCATTTT
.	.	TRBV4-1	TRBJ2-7	CASSQDAQGAYEQYF	TGCGCCAGCAGCCAAGATGCGCAGGGAGCCTACGAGCAGTACTTC
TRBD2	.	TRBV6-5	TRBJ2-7	CASSRSGRAFYEQYF	TGTGCCAGCAGTCGGAGCGGGAGGGCCTTCTACGAGCAGTACTTC
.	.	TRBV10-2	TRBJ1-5	CASGGTLLNQPQHF	TGCGCCAGCGGAGGGACATTACTCAATCAGCCCCAGCATTTT
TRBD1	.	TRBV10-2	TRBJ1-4	CASTEDRGSATNEKLFF	TGCGCCAGCACCGAGGACAGGGGGTCTGCAACTAATGAAAAACTGTTTTTT
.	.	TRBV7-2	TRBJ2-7	CASSLDPRRHEQYF	TGTGCCAGCAGCTTAGATCCCCGGCGGCACGAGCAGTACTTC
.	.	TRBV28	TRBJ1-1	CASSLSTVPGTSEAFF	TGTGCCAGCAGTTTATCTACAGTACCCGGGACCTCGGAAGCTTTCTTT
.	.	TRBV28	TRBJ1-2	CASIGEVDGYTF	TGTGCCAGCATTGGGGAAGTTGATGGCTACACCTTC
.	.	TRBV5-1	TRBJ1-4	CASSRSQGPLNEKLFF	TGCGCCAGCAGCAGATCTCAGGGGCCACTTAATGAAAAACTGTTTTTT
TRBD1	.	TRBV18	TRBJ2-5	CASSPRPGTGAGETQYF	TGTGCCAGCTCACCGCGTCCCGGGACAGGGGCGGGAGAGACCCAGTACTTC